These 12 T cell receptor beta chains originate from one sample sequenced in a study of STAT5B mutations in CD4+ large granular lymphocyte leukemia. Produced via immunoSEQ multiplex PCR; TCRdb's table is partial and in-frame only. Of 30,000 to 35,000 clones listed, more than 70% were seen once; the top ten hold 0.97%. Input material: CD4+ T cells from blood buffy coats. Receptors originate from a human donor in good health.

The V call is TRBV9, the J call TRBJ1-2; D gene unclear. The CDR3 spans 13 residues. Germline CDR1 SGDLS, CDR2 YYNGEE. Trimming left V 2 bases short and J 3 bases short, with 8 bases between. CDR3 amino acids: CASSVRPDYGYTF. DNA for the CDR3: TGTGCCAGCAGCGTTCGACCGGACTATGGCTACACCTTC. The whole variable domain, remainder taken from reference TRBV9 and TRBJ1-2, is DSGVTQTPKHLITATGQRVTLRCSPRSGDLSVYWYQQSLDQGLQFLIQYYNGEERAKGNILERFSAQQFPDLHSELNLSSLELGDSALYFCASSVRPDYGYTFGSGTRLTVV.

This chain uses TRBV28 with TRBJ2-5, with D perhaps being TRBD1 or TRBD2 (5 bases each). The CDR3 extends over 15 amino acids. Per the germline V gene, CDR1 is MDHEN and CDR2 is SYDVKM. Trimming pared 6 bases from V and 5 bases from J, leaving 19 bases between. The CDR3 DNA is TGTGCCAGCAGCCCCGGGGCGCGGGCGGGCGAGACCCAGTACTTC. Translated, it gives CASSPGARAGETQYF.

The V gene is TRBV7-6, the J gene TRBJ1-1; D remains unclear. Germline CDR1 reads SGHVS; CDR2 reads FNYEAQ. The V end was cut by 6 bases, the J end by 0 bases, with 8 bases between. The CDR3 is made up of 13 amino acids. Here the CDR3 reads CASSYTVNTEAFF. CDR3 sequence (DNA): TGTGCCAGCAGTTATACAGTGAACACTGAAGCTTTCTTT.

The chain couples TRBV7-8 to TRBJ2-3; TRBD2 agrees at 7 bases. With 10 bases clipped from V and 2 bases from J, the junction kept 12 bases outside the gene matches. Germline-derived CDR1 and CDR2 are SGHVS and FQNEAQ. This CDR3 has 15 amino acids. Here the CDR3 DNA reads TGTGCCATCGAGGCTAGCGGTTTATCCACAGATACGCAGTATTTT. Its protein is CAIEASGLSTDTQYF.

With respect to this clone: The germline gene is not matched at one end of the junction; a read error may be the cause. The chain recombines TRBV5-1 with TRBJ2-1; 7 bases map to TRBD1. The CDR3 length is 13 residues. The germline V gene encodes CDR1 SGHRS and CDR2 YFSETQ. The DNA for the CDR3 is TGCGCCAGCAGTTTGGACAGGCCAAATGAGCAGTTCTTC. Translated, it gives CASSLDRPNEQFF.

Here the CDR3 DNA reads TGTGCCAGTAGTATGGGACTAGCGGGGGACACAGATACGCAGTATTTT. Protein: CASSMGLAGDTDTQYF. V and J are TRBV19 and TRBJ2-3; TRBD2 matches 14 bases. V lost 3 bases to trimming and J lost 2 bases; unmatched junction nucleotides: 1. This CDR3 spans 16 amino acids. The germline V gene has CDR1 LNHDA and CDR2 SQIVND (reference sequence).

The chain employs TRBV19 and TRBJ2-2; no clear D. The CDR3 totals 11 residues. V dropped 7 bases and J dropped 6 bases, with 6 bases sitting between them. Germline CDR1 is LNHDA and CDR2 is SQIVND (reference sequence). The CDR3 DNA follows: TGTGCCAGTAACCTGGCCGGGGAGCTGTTTTTT. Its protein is CASNLAGELFF.

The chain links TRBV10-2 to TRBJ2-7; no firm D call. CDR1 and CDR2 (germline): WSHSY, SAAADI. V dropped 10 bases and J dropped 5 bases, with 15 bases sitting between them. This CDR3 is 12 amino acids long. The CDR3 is CAIGKHANEQYF. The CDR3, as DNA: TGCGCCATAGGGAAACATGCTAACGAGCAGTACTTC.

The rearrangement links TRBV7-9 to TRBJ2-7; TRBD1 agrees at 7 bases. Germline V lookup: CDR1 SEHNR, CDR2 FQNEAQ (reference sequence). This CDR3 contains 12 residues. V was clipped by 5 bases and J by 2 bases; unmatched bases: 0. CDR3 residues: CASSQGAYEQYF. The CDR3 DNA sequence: TGTGCCAGCAGCCAGGGGGCCTACGAGCAGTACTTC. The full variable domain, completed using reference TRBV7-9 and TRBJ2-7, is DTGVSQNPRHKITKRGQNVTFRCDPISEHNRLYWYRQTLGQGPEFLTYFQNEAQLEKSRLLSDRFSAERPKGSFSTLEIQRTEQGDSAMYLCASSQGAYEQYFGPGTRLTVT.

DNA for the CDR3: TGCGCCAGCAGCCAAACCGCCCGGGGATACAATGAGCAGTTCTTC. It yields the protein CASSQTARGYNEQFF. V gene TRBV4-3 combines with J gene TRBJ2-1, with D possibly TRBD2 on 5 matching bases. Between the trimmed V and J ends, which lost 2 bases and 4 bases, there was a span of 12 bases. The germline CDR1 and CDR2 sequences are LGHNA and YSLEER. The CDR3 has 15 amino acids.

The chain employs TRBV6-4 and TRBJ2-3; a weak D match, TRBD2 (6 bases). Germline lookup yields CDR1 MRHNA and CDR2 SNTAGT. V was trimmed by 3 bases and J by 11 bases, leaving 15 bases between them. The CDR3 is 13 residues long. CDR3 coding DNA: TGTGCCAGCAGTGAAAACCTCGCGGGGTGGCAGTATTTT. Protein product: CASSENLAGWQYF.

The CDR3 coding sequence is TGTGCCAGCAGCGTAGCGGTAGGGGAGAGGGAGACCCAGTACTTC. It translates to CASSVAVGERETQYF. The chain uses TRBV9 and TRBJ2-5; D may match TRBD1 or TRBD2 (5 bases each). The V end was cut by 0 bases, the J end by 5 bases, with 14 bases between. Germline values: CDR1 SGDLS, CDR2 YYNGEE. The CDR3 loop spans 15 amino acids.